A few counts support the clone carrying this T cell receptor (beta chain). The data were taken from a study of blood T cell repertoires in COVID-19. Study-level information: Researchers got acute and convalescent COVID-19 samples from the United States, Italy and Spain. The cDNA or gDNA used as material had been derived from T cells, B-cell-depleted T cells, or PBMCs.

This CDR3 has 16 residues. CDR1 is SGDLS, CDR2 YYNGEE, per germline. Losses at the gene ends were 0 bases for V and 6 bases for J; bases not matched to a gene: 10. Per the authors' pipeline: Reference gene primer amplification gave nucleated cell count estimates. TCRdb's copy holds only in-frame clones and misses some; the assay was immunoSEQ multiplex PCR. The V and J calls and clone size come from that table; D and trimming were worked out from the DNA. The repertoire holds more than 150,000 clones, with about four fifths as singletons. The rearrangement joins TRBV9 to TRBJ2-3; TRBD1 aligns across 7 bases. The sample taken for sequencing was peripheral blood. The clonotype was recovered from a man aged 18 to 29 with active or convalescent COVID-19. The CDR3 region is CASSVEIGTVKDTQYF. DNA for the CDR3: TGTGCCAGCAGCGTAGAAATTGGGACAGTAAAGGATACGCAGTATTTT.